One and the same sample provided the 14 T cell receptor beta chains below, sequenced in a study of blood T cell repertoires in COVID-19. Assay used: immunoSEQ multiplex PCR; TCRdb lists only in-frame clones, some missing. Altogether 280,000 or so clones are present, about nine tenths being singletons, with the ten largest covering roughly 6.9%. Sequences were obtained from peripheral blood. The receptors come from a woman aged 25 to 45 who had recovered from COVID-19.

Here the CDR3 DNA reads TGTGCCAGCAGCCGACCGGGACAGGGGTTTGAAGGCCATGGCTACACCTTC. This gives the protein CASSRPGQGFEGHGYTF. The chain recombines TRBV3-1 (or the pseudogene TRBV3-2) with TRBJ1-2; 10 bases map to TRBD1. From germline, CDR1 is LGHDT and CDR2 YNNKEL (reference sequence). The CDR3 sequence is 17 residues long. V gave up 4 bases and J gave up 6 bases; unmatched junction bases: 14.

The gene calls are TRBV7-8 and TRBJ2-3; 10 bases map to TRBD1. Germline loops: CDR1 SGHVS, CDR2 FQNEAQ. V was pared by 9 bases and J by 4 bases, with 4 bases of the junction left unmatched. CDR3 length: 13 residues. Here the CDR3 reads CASGTGVSDTQYF. The CDR3 DNA sequence: TGTGCCAGTGGGACAGGGGTGTCAGATACGCAGTATTTT.

The rearrangement links TRBV7-2 to TRBJ1-2, with 7 bases matching TRBD1. CDR3 length equals 15 residues. CDR1 is SGHTA, CDR2 FQGNSA, per germline. V was clipped by 1 base and J by 3 bases; unmatched bases: 5. The CDR3 region is CASSLVGRGDYGYTF. The CDR3 DNA reads TGTGCCAGCAGCTTAGTCGGCAGGGGGGACTATGGCTACACCTTC.

Regarding this clone: The sample contains more than one DNA sequence encoding this CDR3. CDR3 sequence: CSVGDSYEQYF. The CDR3 DNA reads as TGCAGCGTTGGAGACAGCTACGAGCAGTACTTC. The chain combines TRBV29-1 with TRBJ2-7; D may be TRBD1 (5 bases). CDR3 size: 11 residues. V lost 4 bases and J 3 bases, leaving 7 bases between the germline ends. Germline V gene data show CDR1 as SQVTM and CDR2 as ANQGSEA.

The chain carries TRBV4-3 and TRBJ1-4; D perhaps matches TRBD1 (5 bases). This CDR3 comprises 17 residues. Germline values: CDR1 LGHNA, CDR2 YSLEER. V lost 1 base and J lost 1, with 13 bases in between. The CDR3 here is CASSQGHAGGTNEKLFF. The CDR3 nucleotides read TGCGCCAGCAGCCAAGGGCACGCGGGGGGAACTAATGAAAAACTGTTTTTT.

V gene TRBV18 combines with J gene TRBJ1-4; D gene unclear. This CDR3 is built from 14 residues. V lost 3 bases, J lost 8 bases, and 13 bases lay in between. The germline V gene has CDR1 KGHSH and CDR2 LQKENI. The CDR3 nucleotides read TGTGCCAGCTCACCGATTGGAGGGAAGGAAAAACTGTTTTTT. Its translation is CASSPIGGKEKLFF.

The rearrangement joins TRBV27 to TRBJ1-1; 9 nucleotides line up with TRBD1. The CDR3 is made up of 15 amino acids. The J segment lost 10 bases and the V segment lost 2 bases, leaving 11 bases of the junction unmatched. Germline lookup yields CDR1 MNHEY and CDR2 SMNVEV (reference sequence). CDR3 nucleotides: TGTGCCAGCAGTTTAGATGGACAGGGGATATCTGGAGCTTTCTTT. Translation: CASSLDGQGISGAFF.

V and J are TRBV27 and TRBJ2-7; D gene unclear. The germline gives CDR1 MNHEY, CDR2 SMNVEV (reference sequence). The CDR3 is 14 residues long. V was shortened by 2 bases and J by 0 bases, with 8 bases between the two germline ends. The CDR3 sequence is CASSLPQSSYEQYF. The CDR3 region has the DNA TGTGCCAGCAGTTTACCACAGAGCTCCTACGAGCAGTACTTC.

V is TRBV6-5 and J is TRBJ2-1; possibly TRBD2 for D (7 bases). Germline loops: CDR1 MNHEY, CDR2 SVGAGI. The CDR3 is 16 amino acids. Trimming took off 0 bases at V and 3 bases at J, with 12 bases between the two ends. The CDR3 coding sequence is TGTGCCAGCAGTTACTCGAGGCGGGGGCGCTACAATGAGCAGTTCTTC. Translated, it gives CASSYSRRGRYNEQFF.

This chain links TRBV19 with TRBJ2-5; D perhaps matches TRBD1 (6 bases). The CDR3 length is 13 residues. Germline CDR1 reads LNHDA; CDR2 reads SQIVND (reference sequence). The ends were cut back, 4 bases at V and 7 bases at J, with 13 bases in the middle. CDR3 sequence: CASSSSRGGTQYF. CDR3 coding DNA: TGTGCCAGTAGTAGCTCGCGAGGGGGGACCCAGTACTTC.

The V call is TRBV4-2, the J call TRBJ1-1; D is perhaps TRBD1 (6 bases). Germline CDR1 is LGHNA and CDR2 is YNFKEQ. The CDR3 is 15 amino acids. The V end lost 3 bases, the J end lost 5 bases, and 16 bases lay between the germline ends. Here the CDR3 reads CASSHRDNLRTEAFF. The CDR3 nucleotides read TGTGCCAGCAGCCACCGGGACAACCTAAGGACTGAAGCTTTCTTT.

This clone showed up just once. The chain joins TRBV19 to TRBJ1-5; D might be TRBD1 (6 bases). V dropped 7 bases and J dropped 2 bases, with 9 bases sitting between them. Germline assignment: CDR1 LNHDA and CDR2 SQIVND (reference sequence). This CDR3 has 13 residues. The CDR3 spells CASTSGGNQPQHF. The CDR3 nucleotides read TGTGCCAGTACTTCAGGGGGCAATCAGCCCCAGCATTTT.

The chain employs TRBV5-5 and TRBJ2-7; 10 nucleotides align to TRBD1. V dropped 7 bases and J dropped 1; count of bases not matched to a gene: 5. CDR3 length equals 14 residues. The V gene's germline CDR1 is SGHKS and CDR2 YYEKEE (reference sequence). In nucleotides, the CDR3 is TGTGCCAGCGCCCCGGGACAGGGGTCCTACGAGCAGTACTTC. Its translation: CASAPGQGSYEQYF.

The chain joins TRBV2 to TRBJ1-1; 11 nucleotides agree with TRBD1. The junction had 1 base not matched to a gene; V was cut back by 6 bases and J by 4 bases. Per the germline V gene, CDR1 is SNHLY and CDR2 is FYNNEI. The CDR3 has 13 amino acids. In nucleotides, the CDR3 is TGTGCCAGCAGGGGGACAGGGGGCACTGAAGCTTTCTTT. The encoded protein is CASRGTGGTEAFF.